Listed below are T cell receptor beta chains from one sample, sequenced in a study of long-term antiretroviral therapy in people with HIV. Libraries were prepared by immunoSEQ multiplex PCR; TCRdb keeps only in-frame clonotypes and omits some of them. The sample holds about 24,000 clones, approximately 90% seen once. The material sequenced was unsorted PBMCs, taken 1.8 years before starting antiretroviral therapy. Source of these receptors: a man aged 50-60 years with HIV. Both conserved end residues are part of each CDR3. The D gene is left open where the match is weak. Only some rows state a clone size, as once, few, many or a class for expanded clones.

TRBV4-3,-,TRBJ2-7,-,CASSQDGGRGRNEQYF,TGCGCCAGCAGCCAAGACGGGGGCAGGGGTAGGAACGAGCAGTACTTC
TRBV10-2,-,TRBJ2-7,-,CASSVYRAPYEQYF,TGCGCCAGCAGTGTATATAGGGCCCCCTACGAGCAGTACTTC
TRBV4-3,-,TRBJ2-7,-,CASSQIWGTATYEQYF,TGCGCCAGCAGCCAAATATGGGGTACAGCAACCTACGAGCAGTACTTC
TRBV5-4,TRBD1,TRBJ1-4,-,CASSWATGTNEKLFF,TGTGCCAGCAGCTGGGCGACAGGGACTAATGAAAAACTGTTTTTT
TRBV2,TRBD1,TRBJ1-1,-,CASSPQGANTEAFF,TGTGCCAGCAGTCCACAGGGGGCGAACACTGAAGCTTTCTTT
TRBV7-3,TRBD1,TRBJ2-2,-,CASSLTDRGSTGELFF,TGTGCCAGCAGCTTAACAGACAGGGGTAGCACCGGGGAGCTGTTTTTT
TRBV6-1,TRBD1,TRBJ1-1,-,CASSDRGEAFF,TGTGCCAGCAGCGACAGGGGTGAAGCTTTCTTT
TRBV5-1,-,TRBJ2-3,-,CASSLGGGNENTQYF,TGCGCCAGCAGCTTGGGTGGCGGGAACGAAAATACGCAGTATTTT
TRBV25-1,TRBD1,TRBJ1-1,few,CASSAQGFTEAFF,TGTGCCAGCAGTGCACAGGGGTTCACTGAAGCTTTCTTT
TRBV9,TRBD2,TRBJ2-3,once,CASSSRGAGGLPDTQYF,TGTGCCAGCAGCTCACGGGGAGCGGGGGGGCTCCCAGATACGCAGTATTTT
TRBV18,TRBD1,TRBJ1-1,-,CASSPRQGGGATEAFF,TGTGCCAGCTCACCCCGACAGGGTGGTGGGGCGACTGAAGCTTTCTTT
TRBV6-1,-,TRBJ1-1,-,CASITAANTEAFF,TGTGCCAGCATAACGGCCGCGAACACTGAAGCTTTCTTT
TRBV6-6,TRBD1,TRBJ1-3,-,CASTADRAGNTIYF,TGTGCCAGCACCGCGGACAGGGCTGGAAACACCATATATTTT
TRBV6-6,TRBD1,TRBJ1-2,-,CASSFLGTGYQGYTF,TGTGCCAGCAGTTTCCTCGGGACAGGGTATCAGGGCTACACCTTC
TRBV5-1,-,TRBJ2-5,-,CASSKSDISGPEETQYF,TGCGCCAGCAGCAAATCGGACATATCGGGGCCGGAAGAGACCCAGTACTTC
TRBV18,TRBD1,TRBJ2-1,-,CASSPGQGPYNEQFF,TGTGCCAGCTCACCTGGACAGGGACCCTACAATGAGCAGTTCTTC
TRBV10-1,TRBD2,TRBJ2-7,-,CASSTGLSTYEQYF,TGCGCCAGCAGTACGGGACTATCAACCTACGAGCAGTACTTC
TRBV7-2,-,TRBJ1-5,-,CASSRDGVGPQHF,TGTGCCAGCAGCCGGGACGGTGTGGGGCCCCAGCATTTT
TRBV5-8,-,TRBJ2-7,-,CASSPGTTSTYEQYF,TGTGCCAGCAGCCCGGGGACCACCTCAACCTACGAGCAGTACTTC
TRBV5-1,-,TRBJ2-7,-,CASSLGQVPNEQYF,TGCGCCAGCAGCTTGGGACAAGTTCCTAACGAGCAGTACTTC
TRBV5-1,-,TRBJ2-3,-,CASSSGTLGDTQYF,TGCGCCAGCAGTTCGGGGACCCTGGGGGATACGCAGTATTTT
TRBV7-9,TRBD2,TRBJ2-3,-,CASSPGTSVRDTQYF,TGTGCCAGCAGCCCCGGGACTAGCGTCAGAGATACGCAGTATTTT
TRBV5-4,TRBD1,TRBJ2-7,-,CASSLGQGAREQYF,TGTGCCAGCAGCCTCGGACAGGGGGCTAGGGAGCAGTACTTC
TRBV5-1,-,TRBJ2-7,-,CASSLEPGGSYEQYF,TGCGCCAGCAGCTTGGAACCCGGGGGCTCTTACGAGCAGTACTTC
TRBV13,-,TRBJ2-5,once,CASSLGGRQETQYF,TGTGCCAGCAGCCTAGGGGGTAGGCAAGAGACCCAGTACTTC
TRBV7-9,TRBD2,TRBJ2-3,-,CASSLEPGTSENTQYF,TGTGCCAGCAGCTTAGAGCCAGGGACTAGCGAAAATACGCAGTATTTT
TRBV5-8,TRBD2,TRBJ2-3,once,CASTAVGTSGTDTQYF,TGTGCCAGCACCGCCGTGGGGACTAGCGGCACAGATACGCAGTATTTT
TRBV27,-,TRBJ1-2,-,CASSFGTSPDYGYTF,TGTGCCAGCAGTTTCGGGACCTCCCCGGACTATGGCTACACCTTC
TRBV12-5,TRBD1,TRBJ2-5,-,CASGQTGGTETQYF,TGTGCTAGTGGACAGACAGGGGGCACAGAGACCCAGTACTTC
TRBV9,-,TRBJ2-3,-,CASSLREDTQYF,TGTGCCAGCAGCCTTAGGGAAGATACGCAGTATTTT
TRBV11-3,-,TRBJ2-1,once,CASSSPGRINEQFF,TGTGCCAGCAGCTCTCCGGGACGTATCAATGAGCAGTTCTTC
TRBV2,-,TRBJ1-1,-,CASSTGLTTEAFF,TGTGCCAGCAGTACAGGACTGACCACTGAAGCTTTCTTT
TRBV18,TRBD1,TRBJ2-1,-,CASSPQGALNEQFF,TGTGCCAGCTCACCCCAGGGGGCGCTTAATGAGCAGTTCTTC
TRBV7-3,-,TRBJ2-5,-,CASSSRRGGKETQYF,TGTGCCAGCAGCTCACGCAGGGGGGGTAAAGAGACCCAGTACTTC
TRBV11-3,TRBD2,TRBJ2-3,-,CASSLRTSGKSDTQYF,TGTGCCAGCAGCCTACGGACTAGCGGGAAGTCAGATACGCAGTATTTT
TRBV5-1,-,TRBJ2-3,once,CASSLPLGAGGPDTQYF,TGCGCCAGCAGCTTGCCCCTAGGGGCCGGGGGCCCAGATACGCAGTATTTT
TRBV29-1,-,TRBJ1-5,-,CSVELQGIGQPQHF,TGCAGCGTTGAATTACAGGGTATTGGTCAGCCCCAGCATTTT
TRBV4-2,TRBD1,TRBJ2-5,-,CASSQAGTGKETQYF,TGTGCCAGCAGCCAGGCCGGGACAGGGAAAGAGACCCAGTACTTC
TRBV5-1,-,TRBJ2-3,-,CASSLEQGTDTQYF,TGCGCCAGCAGCTTGGAACAGGGCACAGATACGCAGTATTTT
TRBV4-2,TRBD2,TRBJ2-3,-,CASSQVLAGGRDTQYF,TGTGCCAGCAGCCAAGTACTAGCGGGAGGGCGGGATACGCAGTATTTT
TRBV10-1,TRBD1,TRBJ2-7,-,CASTRSRDRASYEQYF,TGCGCCAGCACCCGCTCTAGGGACAGAGCCTCCTACGAGCAGTACTTC
TRBV4-1,-,TRBJ1-6,-,CASSQGIRRGHPLHF,TGCGCCAGCAGCCAAGGGATCCGCAGGGGTCATCCCCTCCACTTT
TRBV30,TRBD2,TRBJ2-5,-,CAWSQRGGQETQYF,TGTGCCTGGAGCCAGCGGGGGGGCCAAGAGACCCAGTACTTC
TRBV19,TRBD1,TRBJ1-5,-,CASSDRLTSNQPQHF,TGTGCCAGTTCGGACAGGCTCACGAGCAATCAGCCCCAGCATTTT